This TCR beta chain was identified during a study of blood T cell repertoires in COVID-19. Here immunoSEQ multiplex PCR was the method, and the copy in TCRdb shows in-frame clones only, minus some. The table shows a few hundred thousand clones, with about nine tenths occurring only once. The CDR3 runs 14 residues. CDR1 is DFQATT, CDR2 SNEGSKA, per germline (reference sequence). Trimming shortened V by 3 bases and J by 4 bases, and 13 bases separated the two germline ends. The clonotype was recovered from a man aged 30-40 years in a cohort exposed to, infected with or recovered from COVID-19 (not recorded which). Sequenced material: PBMCs or T cells enriched from blood (not recorded which). The chain has TRBV20-1 and TRBJ1-5; no clear D gene. The CDR3 loop is CSASSVTGNQPQHF. The CDR3 DNA sequence: TGCAGTGCTAGTAGTGTTACCGGTAATCAGCCCCAGCATTTT.